One and the same sample provided the 4 T cell receptor beta chains below, sequenced in a study of cytotoxic CD8 clonotypes in ibrutinib-treated CLL. Produced via immunoSEQ multiplex PCR; TCRdb's table is partial and in-frame only. The data hold some 200,000 clones, with approximately 68% observed a single time. The source was PBMCs, collected after 24 months of ibrutinib treatment. The receptors here all came from a human donor with chronic lymphocytic leukemia.

This chain joins TRBV27 and TRBJ2-7, with a possible D match to TRBD1 (5 bases). Germline values: CDR1 MNHEY, CDR2 SMNVEV (reference sequence). The V end was cut by 4 bases, the J end by 3 bases, with 10 bases between. The CDR3 contains 13 residues. The DNA for the CDR3 is TGTGCCAGCAGTTCGACAGCCTTCTACGAGCAGTACTTC. Residues: CASSSTAFYEQYF.

J is TRBJ2-7 and V is TRBV2; perhaps TRBD2 as D (6 bases). V was shortened by 6 bases and J by 0 bases, with 12 bases between the two germline ends. Germline CDR1 SNHLY, CDR2 FYNNEI. The CDR3 consists of 14 residues. The CDR3 here is CASRRDLFSYEQYF. In DNA form, the CDR3 reads TGTGCCAGCAGGCGGGACTTATTCTCCTACGAGCAGTACTTC.

The chain joins TRBV6-1 to TRBJ2-7, with 7 bases identical to TRBD1. This CDR3 region has 15 residues. V lost 5 bases and J lost 2; bases outside the gene matches: 9. The germline V gene encodes CDR1 MNHNS and CDR2 SASEGT. The CDR3 sequence is CASSTFGTATYEQYF. The CDR3 region has the DNA TGTGCCAGCAGTACTTTCGGGACAGCAACCTACGAGCAGTACTTC.

This clone was detected once. The CDR3 nucleotides read TGTGCCTGGGGGGCTCGGGGACAGGGGCAAGAGACCCAGTACTTC. Amino acid sequence: CAWGARGQGQETQYF. The chain is built from TRBV30 and TRBJ2-5, with 10 bases fitting TRBD1. CDR1 is GTSNPN and CDR2 is SVGIG in the germline V gene (reference sequence). The CDR3 runs 15 residues. The ends lost 5 bases at V and 2 bases at J; junction bases unmatched: 8.